Listed below are T cell receptor beta chains from one sample, sequenced in a study of T-cell reconstitution after alpha-beta-depleted transplantation in children. TCRdb analysed the PCR reads with MiXCR anew, one entry per CDR3 protein. The sample includes 600,000 to 800,000 distinct CDR3 sequences, roughly 13% of them seen just once. The specimen was PBMCs, collected before TCRalphabeta/CD19-depleted stem cell transplant. The receptor set was obtained from a girl aged 2 to 9 with congenital amegakaryocytic thrombocytopenia, due to receive a stem cell transplant. CDR3s include the opening cysteine and the closing phenylalanine or tryptophan. The D gene is left open where the match is weak. Clone size is stated in some rows and not others, as once, few, many or a class when expanded.

d_call: .
v_call: TRBV10-3
j_call: TRBJ2-7
clone_size: .
cdr3_nt: TGTGCCATCAGTGGAGGATCATCCTCCTACGAGCAGTACTTC
cdr3_aa: CAISGGSSSYEQYF

d_call: .
v_call: TRBV5-1
j_call: TRBJ2-3
clone_size: many
cdr3_nt: TGCGCCAGCAGAAACGGATTTAGCGGTACGAGGGATACGCAGTATTTT
cdr3_aa: CASRNGFSGTRDTQYF

d_call: .
v_call: TRBV4-1
j_call: TRBJ2-5
clone_size: many
cdr3_nt: TGCGCCAGCAGCCAAGTGGGCTCCAAAGAGACCCAGTACTTC
cdr3_aa: CASSQVGSKETQYF

d_call: .
v_call: TRBV27
j_call: TRBJ2-1
clone_size: many
cdr3_nt: TGTGCCAGCAGTTTAGGGGTAAGCTCCTACAATGAGCAGTTCTTC
cdr3_aa: CASSLGVSSYNEQFF

d_call: .
v_call: TRBV11-2
j_call: TRBJ2-1
clone_size: few
cdr3_nt: TGTGCCAGCAGCCTAAGGAGCCAGGACCTCCCTTTTTGGTTC
cdr3_aa: CASSLRSQDLPFWF

d_call: .
v_call: TRBV20-1
j_call: TRBJ2-5
clone_size: many
cdr3_nt: TGCAGTGCACCGGACCCAGTCGGAGTAGAGACCCAGTACTTC
cdr3_aa: CSAPDPVGVETQYF

d_call: .
v_call: TRBV5-1
j_call: TRBJ2-6
clone_size: many
cdr3_nt: TGCGCCAGCATTAGTGGGACCTCTTCGGGGGCCAACGTCCTGACTTTC
cdr3_aa: CASISGTSSGANVLTF

d_call: .
v_call: TRBV6-5
j_call: TRBJ1-6
clone_size: .
cdr3_nt: TGTGCCAGCAGTTACTCGAATAGTATGACCCTCCACTTT
cdr3_aa: CASSYSNSMTLHF

d_call: .
v_call: TRBV7-9
j_call: TRBJ1-2
clone_size: few
cdr3_nt: TGTGCCAGCAGCTTAACAATACACGACAAGGTGGGCTACACCTTC
cdr3_aa: CASSLTIHDKVGYTF

d_call: .
v_call: TRBV20-1
j_call: TRBJ2-3
clone_size: many
cdr3_nt: TGCAGTGCTATGGGGCAGATCTCAGATACGCAGTATTTT
cdr3_aa: CSAMGQISDTQYF

d_call: TRBD2
v_call: TRBV20-1
j_call: TRBJ2-1
clone_size: many
cdr3_nt: TGCAGTGCCAGTTCCGGGACTAGTCGCTCGAATGAGCAGTTCTTC
cdr3_aa: CSASSGTSRSNEQFF

d_call: TRBD1
v_call: TRBV7-7
j_call: TRBJ1-1
clone_size: .
cdr3_nt: TGTGCCAGCAGCCCTGGACAGGGAGGGCTATTCTTT
cdr3_aa: CASSPGQGGLFF

d_call: TRBD1
v_call: TRBV7-9
j_call: TRBJ1-6
clone_size: .
cdr3_nt: TGTGCCAGCAGCTTTGGACAGGGGACAAATAATTCACCCCTCCACTTT
cdr3_aa: CASSFGQGTNNSPLHF

d_call: .
v_call: TRBV12-3/TRBV12-4
j_call: TRBJ1-3
clone_size: many
cdr3_nt: TGTGCCAGCAGTTTAATGGCAGGGAAGACTGAAAGAGGAAACACCATATATTTT
cdr3_aa: CASSLMAGKTERGNTIYF

d_call: .
v_call: TRBV5-1
j_call: TRBJ2-1
clone_size: many
cdr3_nt: TGCGCCAGCAGCTTGGACCTGTCTAAGAGCTCCTACAATGAGCAGTTCTTC
cdr3_aa: CASSLDLSKSSYNEQFF

d_call: TRBD2
v_call: TRBV20-1
j_call: TRBJ2-3
clone_size: many
cdr3_nt: TGCAGTGCTACCGAGCGGGAGGGCACAGATACGCAGTATTTT
cdr3_aa: CSATEREGTDTQYF

d_call: TRBD1
v_call: TRBV4-2
j_call: TRBJ1-6
clone_size: .
cdr3_nt: TGTGCCAGCAGCCGAGCCCCCACAGGGGCGAATTCACCCCTCCACTTT
cdr3_aa: CASSRAPTGANSPLHF

d_call: .
v_call: TRBV7-9
j_call: TRBJ1-1
clone_size: .
cdr3_nt: TGTGCCAGCGCCCCGGGCCCAACTGAAGCTTTCTTT
cdr3_aa: CASAPGPTEAFF

d_call: TRBD2
v_call: TRBV28
j_call: TRBJ2-3
clone_size: many
cdr3_nt: TGTGCCAGCAACCCGGCGGGACTAGGCACAGATACGCAGTATTTT
cdr3_aa: CASNPAGLGTDTQYF

d_call: .
v_call: TRBV4-1
j_call: TRBJ1-3
clone_size: few
cdr3_nt: TGCGCCAGCAGCCAAGGCCCTCCCTCTGGAAACACCATATATTTT
cdr3_aa: CASSQGPPSGNTIYF

d_call: TRBD2
v_call: TRBV5-1
j_call: TRBJ2-1
clone_size: few
cdr3_nt: TGCGCCAGCAGCTTGGCCAGTACTAGCGGGAGTCATGAGCAGTTCTTC
cdr3_aa: CASSLASTSGSHEQFF

d_call: .
v_call: TRBV20-1
j_call: TRBJ2-7
clone_size: .
cdr3_nt: TGCAGTGCTAGAGAGGGCCGCGAGCAGTACTTC
cdr3_aa: CSAREGREQYF

d_call: .
v_call: TRBV5-5
j_call: TRBJ1-6
clone_size: many
cdr3_nt: TGTGCCAGCAGCTTGTTACTTCGGCAGAGGTCCTATAATTCACCCCTCCACTTT
cdr3_aa: CASSLLLRQRSYNSPLHF

d_call: .
v_call: TRBV20-1
j_call: TRBJ2-2
clone_size: many
cdr3_nt: TGCAGTGCTAGCGGCGAATCGAACACCGGGGAGCTGTTTTTT
cdr3_aa: CSASGESNTGELFF

d_call: TRBD2
v_call: TRBV15
j_call: TRBJ2-4
clone_size: .
cdr3_nt: TGTGCCACCAGCAGAGATGTAGCGGGCACAAACATTCAGTACTTC
cdr3_aa: CATSRDVAGTNIQYF

d_call: TRBD2
v_call: TRBV18
j_call: TRBJ2-7
clone_size: .
cdr3_nt: TGTGCCAGCTCACTGAACCCGACTAGCTACTCCTACGAGCAGTACTTC
cdr3_aa: CASSLNPTSYSYEQYF

d_call: TRBD2
v_call: TRBV4-2
j_call: TRBJ2-3
clone_size: many
cdr3_nt: TGTGCCAGCAGCCAAGTTGCGGGAGGAATCACAGATACGCAGTATTTT
cdr3_aa: CASSQVAGGITDTQYF

d_call: .
v_call: TRBV7-2
j_call: TRBJ2-7
clone_size: .
cdr3_nt: TGTGCCAGCAGCTTCAACAGGGTCGAGCAGTACTTC
cdr3_aa: CASSFNRVEQYF

d_call: TRBD2
v_call: TRBV29-1
j_call: TRBJ2-1
clone_size: many
cdr3_nt: TGCAGCGTTGATCGGACTAGCGGGATTCTCAATGAGCAGTTCTTC
cdr3_aa: CSVDRTSGILNEQFF

d_call: TRBD1
v_call: TRBV2
j_call: TRBJ2-3
clone_size: .
cdr3_nt: TGTGCCAGCAGTGAAGCGCTTGTTTTGGACAGGGGGGACAGACACACAGATACGCAGTATTTT
cdr3_aa: CASSEALVLDRGDRHTDTQYF

d_call: .
v_call: TRBV5-1
j_call: TRBJ2-2
clone_size: many
cdr3_nt: TGCGCCAGCAGCTTGGGCGACAGACACACCGGGGAGCTGTTTTTT
cdr3_aa: CASSLGDRHTGELFF

d_call: .
v_call: TRBV15
j_call: TRBJ2-1
clone_size: .
cdr3_nt: TGTGCCACCAGCAGAGATTTACCGAGCAATGAGCAGTTCTTC
cdr3_aa: CATSRDLPSNEQFF

d_call: .
v_call: TRBV12-3/TRBV12-4
j_call: TRBJ1-2
clone_size: .
cdr3_nt: TGTGCCAGCAGTTCGACAGCGATCTATGGCTACACCTTC
cdr3_aa: CASSSTAIYGYTF

d_call: .
v_call: TRBV5-1
j_call: TRBJ1-1
clone_size: many
cdr3_nt: TGCGCCAGCAGCGCCGAGGTCCATTCGTACACTGAAGCTTTCTTT
cdr3_aa: CASSAEVHSYTEAFF

d_call: TRBD1
v_call: TRBV5-1
j_call: TRBJ2-7
clone_size: few
cdr3_nt: TGCGCCAGCAGCTGGACAGGGATCTCCTACGAGCAGTACTTC
cdr3_aa: CASSWTGISYEQYF

d_call: TRBD1
v_call: TRBV15
j_call: TRBJ2-1
clone_size: many
cdr3_nt: TGTGCCACCAGCAGTCCGCTAAGGACAGGGTACCTCTACAATGAGCAGTTCTTC
cdr3_aa: CATSSPLRTGYLYNEQFF

d_call: TRBD1
v_call: TRBV2
j_call: TRBJ2-3
clone_size: few
cdr3_nt: TGTGCCAGTGGGGACAGACGCACAGATACGCAGTATTTT
cdr3_aa: CASGDRRTDTQYF

d_call: .
v_call: TRBV10-3
j_call: TRBJ2-1
clone_size: few
cdr3_nt: TGTGCCAGCACCGGACCCAACAATGAGCAGTTCTTC
cdr3_aa: CASTGPNNEQFF